What follows is one TCR beta chain and its context. The antigen is undetermined. This CDR3 region has 17 residues. Trimming took 0 bases from V and 3 from J; bases not matched to a gene: 8. Germline assignment: CDR1 LGHNA and CDR2 YNFKEQ. These data belong to a study of cytomegalovirus exposure and HLA in healthy donors. The study, taken as a whole, reports: Cytomegalovirus-associated status was assigned to some 160 TCR beta chains.

Sequenced by immunoSEQ multiplex PCR; TCRdb stores in-frame clones only, minus some. The table lists hundreds of thousands of clones, 75% to 90% of them singletons. This TCR was recovered from a woman younger than 35 in good health and CMV-seronegative. Material for sequencing was PBMCs. The chain uses TRBV4-2 and TRBJ2-7; TRBD2 aligns across 10 bases. As DNA, the CDR3 is TGTGCCAGCAGCCAAGAAGGGGTAGCGGGGGGCTTCTACGAGCAGTACTTC. This sequence encodes CASSQEGVAGGFYEQYF.